This entry concerns a single TCR beta chain. The target of this receptor is not known. Qualities for individual bases were not recorded, and no much larger clone is one base off. CD8 naive samples were CD45RO-negative cells positively selected for CCR7, giving a CD45RA+CCR7+ population that excluded TemRA cells. The donors were healthy, HIV-negative adults who had no recently reported acute infections or vaccinations. Only Caucasian adults living in Nashville, Tennessee, USA were represented among the donors. After blood collection by leukapheresis, PBMCs were isolated using Ficoll-Histopaque density gradient centrifugation and then cryopreserved in the vapor phase of liquid nitrogen. Analytical flow cytometry was used to check the purity and quantity of each magnetically sorted T cell population. Genomic DNA was isolated from each sorted fraction and quantified by UV absorbance on a Nanodrop 2000c.

TCR CDR3 regions were amplified from genomic DNA by multiplex PCR using the deep immunoSEQ assay. Genomic DNA extracted from each cell subset was distributed evenly over all wells of several immunoSEQ 96-well plates, and each plate served as one replicate. For sorted subsets, about 210 ng of genomic DNA, equivalent to some 33,000 T cell genomes, went into each replicate PCR. The purified libraries were quantified using a Qubit 3.0 fluorometer, sized with a Bioanalyzer 2100, and then quantified again using the KAPA Library Quantification kit. A separate single-read 150-cycle Illumina NextSeq 550 flow cell was used to sequence each immunoSEQ 96-well plate. Per the authors' processing: Because only junctional sequences without quality scores were contained in the immunoSEQ output, filtering matching that applied to full-length reads could not be performed. Sequences were annotated with PyIR, a Python wrapper for IgBLAST v1.9, using IMGT germline references to assign V/J genes and CDR3. Reads with weak V/J assignments (E-value above 1e-6), missing CDR3, stop codons, out-of-frame junctions, or ambiguous translated residues were removed. V3J clonotypes were defined by identical inferred V gene, J gene, and CDR3 amino acid sequence. Percentage overlap between repertoires was computed as shared unique clonotypes divided by the size of the smaller repertoire. RTK rarefaction, the Chao1 estimator, and Recon v2.1 estimates of unobserved clonotypes were used to assess repertoire richness. For all TCRbeta clonotypes obtained by the gDNA method from several donors, generation probabilities were computed with OLGA. In its TCRdb copy, this immuneACCESS table keeps in-frame sequences only and misses some clones. Where compared with another copy, unresolved V genes explain less than half of these, and the others have no known cause. Clone size and the V and J calls come from that table; the DNA yielded D and trimming. A total of 2 million to 2.5 million clones appear in this sample, about 93% of them only once. Around 1.7% of the sample is held by the ten biggest clonotypes.

The data derive from a study of shared clonotypes between healthy human individuals (dated by TCRdb to the early 2020s). As for the study more broadly: Two women and a few men aged 18 to 49 years were included in the cohort. Blood TCR repertoires of five healthy adults were deeply sequenced to estimate repertoire size and the extent of clonotype sharing between individuals. To increase sequencing depth and limit assay-specific biases, TCR repertoire library preparation and sequencing were carried out by different laboratories using diverse techniques. For each donor, CD4 naive and CD4 memory were each given three plates, CD8 naive was given two plates, and CD8 memory was given one plate. Leukapheresis yielded between about 0.9 and 8.9 billion PBMCs per donor.

There are 16 amino acids in the CDR3, from cysteine to phenylalanine inclusive. Only the CDR3 DNA is retained, 48 bases long and in frame from the first base. Cut back by 3 bases and 2 bases, the V and J ends lie 15 bases apart. Sequences SGHRS (CDR1) and YFSETQ (CDR2) are obtained from the germline V gene. Findings and caveats that apply to the study as a whole: About 4.5% of naive CD4, 3% to 3.5% of naive CD8, 2% to 2.5% of memory CD4, and less than 0.45% of memory CD8 clonotypes were shared across several donors. Pairwise subsampling led to the expectation that sequencing depth would affect the degree of clonotype sharing among donors. Rarefaction of sorted-subset datasets indicated incomplete sequencing despite the large sequencing depth. Sampling was limited to blood, and TCR repertoires in tissue likely differ from TCR repertoires in blood. Clonotypes shared by all four sorted-subset donors showed higher generation probabilities than non-shared clonotypes. Larger estimated clonotype richness was generally found for naive subsets than for memory subsets. The small number of donors limited the genetic and exposure-history diversity represented.

The clonotype originates from a man between 18 and 29 years old in good health. Some clones in this sample may be carry-over from other donors' samples. The rearranged chain carries TRBV5-1 and TRBJ2-1; matching of 5 bases hints at TRBD2 as the D gene. The sequenced sample consisted of naive CD8+ T cells from PBMCs. Read against the paper, the sample's cell subset or site label means: CD45RA+CCR7+. The DNA sequence is TGCGCCAGCAGCTCTGGTTGGGCGGAGGCCTACAATGAGCAGTTCTTC. It translates to CASSSGWAEAYNEQFF.